This T cell receptor (beta chain) is from a study of radiotherapy plus CTLA-4 blockade in lung cancer. V was pared by 3 bases and J by 8 bases, with 11 bases between. Germline CDR1 and CDR2: SGHNT and YENEEA. The CDR3 loop spans 13 amino acids. A word on this clone: Its antigen is unknown.

General observations from the study: The study found tumor-derived TCR clones expanded in blood after radiotherapy plus ipilimumab.

The method was immunoSEQ multiplex PCR; TCRdb's version includes in-frame clones alone and lacks a portion of them. The data show more than 75,000 clones, 65% to 75% seen once. The TCR sequence derives from a human donor with non-small cell lung cancer who had a partial response to radiotherapy plus ipilimumab. Some clones in this sample may be carry-over from other donors' samples. The sample was peripheral blood, taken from a patient treated with radiotherapy plus ipilimumab. The chain carries TRBV11-3 and TRBJ2-1; TRBD2 might be the D (5 bases). The CDR3 DNA follows: TGTGCCAGCAGCTTGGACTCCGACCATGAGCAGTTCTTC. Its protein product is CASSLDSDHEQFF.